The 8 T cell receptor beta chains given below trace back to one sample, sequenced in a study of blood T cell repertoires in COVID-19. Some clones are missing from TCRdb's copy, which holds only in-frame ones; the method was immunoSEQ multiplex PCR. The sample contains around 49,000 clones, almost 80% of which appear only once. Sequenced sample: PBMCs or T cells enriched from blood (not recorded which). The receptors derive from a woman aged 50 to 60 with acute COVID-19.

The J gene is TRBJ1-2, the V gene TRBV6-1; TRBD1 might be the D (5 bases). V was trimmed by 2 bases and J by 2 bases, leaving 18 bases between them. Germline CDR1 and CDR2: MNHNS and SASEGT. The CDR3 spans 17 residues. CDR3: CASSESVDSVGNYGYTF. DNA for the CDR3: TGTGCCAGCAGTGAATCAGTAGACAGTGTAGGGAACTATGGCTACACCTTC.

J is TRBJ2-2 and V is TRBV11-2, with D uncertain. The germline gives CDR1 SGHAT, CDR2 FQNNGV. Trimming took off 5 bases at V and 6 bases at J, with 13 bases between the two ends. CDR3 length: 14 amino acids. The CDR3 loop reads CASSPYESAGELFF. The DNA of the CDR3 is TGTGCCAGCAGCCCGTATGAGAGCGCCGGGGAGCTGTTTTTT. Full variable domain (rest looked up from reference TRBV11-2 and TRBJ2-2): EAGVAQSPRYKIIEKRQSVAFWCNPISGHATLYWYQQILGQGPKLLIQFQNNGVVDDSQLPKDRFSAERLKGVDSTLKIQPAKLEDSAVYLCASSPYESAGELFFGEGSRLTVL.

This clone was picked up a small number of times. The chain links TRBV9 to TRBJ2-3, with D perhaps TRBD1 (6 bases). The germline gives CDR1 SGDLS, CDR2 YYNGEE. The V end lost 2 bases, the J end lost 0 bases, and 10 bases lay between the germline ends. The CDR3 length is 15 residues. CDR3 nucleotide sequence: TGTGCCAGCAGCGTCCAGGGGAGTAGCACAGATACGCAGTATTTT. This codes for CASSVQGSSTDTQYF.

The chain carries TRBV6-5 and TRBJ1-1, with D perhaps TRBD1 (6 bases). With 6 bases removed from V and 4 bases from J, the gap between germline ends came to 15 bases. The CDR3 runs to 14 residues. The germline gives CDR1 MNHEY, CDR2 SVGAGI. Here the CDR3 DNA reads TGTGCCAGCAGCACTACACAGGGTACCACTGAAGCTTTCTTT. Translated: CASSTTQGTTEAFF.

This rearrangement joins TRBV4-1 to TRBJ2-4, with TRBD2 matching 12 bases. J gave up 1 base and V 4 bases, and 11 bases lay outside the gene matches. The CDR3 contains 19 residues. Germline CDR1 reads MGHRA; CDR2 reads YSYEKL. CDR3 nucleotide sequence: TGCGCCAGCAGCCCTGGACTAGCGGGGAAGGGTAGGGCCAAAAACATTCAGTACTTC. As protein: CASSPGLAGKGRAKNIQYF.

CDR3 in DNA: TGTGCCAGCACCCCGACTAGCGGAGGCTCCTACAATGAGCAGTTCTTC. Translating it yields CASTPTSGGSYNEQFF. This chain connects TRBV11-2 to TRBJ2-1; 9 nucleotides match TRBD2. The germline V gene encodes CDR1 SGHAT and CDR2 FQNNGV. This CDR3 has 16 residues. With 7 bases clipped from V and 0 bases from J, the junction kept 7 bases outside the gene matches.

The chain joins TRBV15 to TRBJ2-7, with D possibly matching TRBD2 (6 bases). Between the trimmed V and J ends, which lost 0 bases and 5 bases, there was a span of 17 bases. In germline, CDR1 is LNHNV, CDR2 YYDKDF (reference sequence). CDR3 size: 16 residues. The CDR3 DNA reads as TGTGCCACCAGCAGAGATCTAGGAGCAGGGAGGCACGAGCAGTACTTC. Amino acid sequence: CATSRDLGAGRHEQYF.

Only one count was recorded for this clone. This chain links TRBV6-2 or TRBV6-3 with TRBJ1-5; weak D call: TRBD1 (6 bases). This CDR3 is 15 amino acids long. Germline V gene data show CDR1 as MNHEY and CDR2 as SVGEGT. V lost 6 bases and J lost 10, with 22 bases in between. CDR3 nucleotides: TGTGCCAGCAGCCGCAGGACAGTACTTGTTTTACCCCAGCATTTT. Translating gives CASSRRTVLVLPQHF.